The clone carrying this TCR beta chain was seen at least ten times. Caucasian individuals from Russia who were healthy and aged about 6 to 100 acted as donors. Germline V gene sequence: CDR1 SGHRS, CDR2 YFSETQ. Trimming took 4 bases from V and 3 from J, leaving 13 bases between them. This CDR3 has 14 amino acids. The sample originates from a study of blood T cells in healthy people across ages. Sample-barcoded 5' priming and a J-beta primer mix drove a second PCR of 7 to 11 cycles. TCRdb reprocessed the 5' RACE reads with MiXCR, giving one entry per CDR3 protein. The table lists 500,000 to 550,000 distinct CDR3 sequences, 24% of them singletons. These same records also appear under a second study, on T cells of mothers and their children. This second report adds: A few healthy Caucasian mothers served as donors, and their six children did as well.

The clonotype was recovered from a boy aged 5-17 years in good health. Sequences were obtained from blood. The rearrangement uses TRBV5-1 and TRBJ1-2; maybe TRBD1 (5 bases). CDR3 DNA: TGCGCCAGCAGCACGGGACGGGAAGACTATGGCTACACCTTC. As protein: CASSTGREDYGYTF.